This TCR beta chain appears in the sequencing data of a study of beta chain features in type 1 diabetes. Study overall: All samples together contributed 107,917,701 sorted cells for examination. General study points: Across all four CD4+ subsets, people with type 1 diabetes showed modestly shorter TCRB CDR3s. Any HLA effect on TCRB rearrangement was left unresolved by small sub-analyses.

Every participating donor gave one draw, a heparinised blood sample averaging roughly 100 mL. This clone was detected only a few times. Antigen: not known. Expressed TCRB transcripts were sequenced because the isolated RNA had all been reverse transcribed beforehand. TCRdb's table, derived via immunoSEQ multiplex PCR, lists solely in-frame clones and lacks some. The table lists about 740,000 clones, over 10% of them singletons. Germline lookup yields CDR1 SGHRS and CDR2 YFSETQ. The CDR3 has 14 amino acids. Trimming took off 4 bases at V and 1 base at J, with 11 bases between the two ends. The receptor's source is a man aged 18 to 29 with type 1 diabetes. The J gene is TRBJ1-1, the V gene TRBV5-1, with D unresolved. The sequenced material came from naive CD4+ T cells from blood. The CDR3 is CASSPSPGNTEAFF. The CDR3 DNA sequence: TGCGCCAGCAGCCCCTCTCCCGGGAACACTGAAGCTTTCTTT.